This TCR beta chain was recorded in a study of T-cell reconstitution after alpha-beta-depleted transplantation in children. Regarding the study as a whole: Several hundred graft clones that had expanded were reportedly the source of alpha-beta T cells about two months after transplant. By one year post-transplant, T-cell counts and diversity largely arose from T cells that were newly produced. Surviving recipient cells, namely T cells and thymic progenitors, were the source of high day-60 TCRbeta diversity in some patients.

With V trimmed by 2 bases and J by 5 bases, 6 bases remained unmatched. Germline assignment: CDR1 DFQATT and CDR2 SNEGSKA (reference sequence). The CDR3 runs 15 residues. In this sample, this clonotype turned up many times. What it binds is unknown. The TCRbeta library was prepared with unique molecular identifiers. TCRdb processed the PCR reads anew with MiXCR; each CDR3 protein has one entry. The table has approximately 50,000 distinct CDR3 sequences, around 5.9% seen once. This sequence originates from a female patient aged 2-9 years who had a stem cell transplant for aplastic anemia, so the T cells may come from the graft donor. The chain employs TRBV20-1 and TRBJ2-2; 9 bases are shared with TRBD1. The specimen was PBMCs, mostly from graft donor cells, collected 60 days after TCRalphabeta/CD19-depleted stem cell transplant. CDR3: CSARPRDRATGELFF. DNA of the CDR3: TGCAGTGCTAGACCCCGGGACAGGGCGACCGGGGAGCTGTTTTTT.